These 12 T cell receptor beta chains came from one sample sequenced in a study of T cells after yellow fever vaccination. TCRdb itself ran the 5' RACE reads through MiXCR, one entry per CDR3 protein. The sample shows 99,000 or so distinct CDR3 sequences, around 5.5% of them seen only once. This sample comprised CD8+ T cells sorted from PBMCs, obtained 10 days after the yellow fever booster vaccination. The receptors shown here come from a man aged 18 to 35 who received the YFV17D yellow fever vaccine.

CDR3 DNA: TGTGCCAGCTCACCTCCGGGAGAGTACGAGCAGTACTTC. It yields the protein CASSPPGEYEQYF. V gene TRBV18 combines with J gene TRBJ2-7, with D possibly matching TRBD2 (6 bases). The CDR3 consists of 13 residues. Trimming removed 3 bases from V and 4 bases from J, with 10 bases in between. Looked up from germline, CDR1 is KGHSH and CDR2 is LQKENI.

As concerns this clonotype: A much larger clone differs by one base, so this may be a read error. V usage is TRBV11-1 and J usage is TRBJ2-1, with a weak D call TRBD2 (5 bases). The CDR3 is 13 residues long. Germline-derived CDR1 and CDR2 are SGHAT and FQDESV (reference sequence). V was trimmed by 2 bases and J by 7 bases, leaving 9 bases between them. CDR3 DNA: TGTGCCAGCAGCTTATCGGGGTGGAATGAGCAGTTCTTC. Its translation: CASSLSGWNEQFF.

This clonotype has at least ten counts. V is TRBV20-1 and J is TRBJ2-7; TRBD1 agrees at 10 bases. The V and J ends lost 3 bases and 3 bases, in that order; junction bases with no gene match: 5. This CDR3 comprises 14 residues. Germline assignment: CDR1 DFQATT and CDR2 SNEGSKA (reference sequence). CDR3 sequence (DNA): TGCAGTGCTAGCCCAAGGACAGGGGGCTACGAGCAGTACTTC. It yields the protein CSASPRTGGYEQYF.

This clonotype came up a few times. The V and J genes are TRBV9 and TRBJ2-5; 10 nucleotides line up with TRBD2. The CDR3 is made up of 15 amino acids. The germline V gene encodes CDR1 SGDLS and CDR2 YYNGEE. Trimming took 3 bases from V and 3 from J; bases not matched to a gene: 5. CDR3 DNA: TGTGCCAGCAGCGACCGGACTAGCGGTGAAGAGACCCAGTACTTC. Its protein product is CASSDRTSGEETQYF.

The rearrangement uses TRBV6-5 and TRBJ2-7; 8 bases are a match to TRBD1. This CDR3 has 15 amino acids. Germline V gene sequence: CDR1 MNHEY, CDR2 SVGAGI. V gave up 2 bases and J gave up 0 bases; unmatched junction bases: 3. CDR3 loop: CASSYRDRSSYEQYF. The CDR3 region has the DNA TGTGCCAGCAGTTACCGGGACAGGAGCTCCTACGAGCAGTACTTC.

This chain joins TRBV4-1 and TRBJ2-7; maybe TRBD2 (5 bases). Germline assignment: CDR1 MGHRA and CDR2 YSYEKL. The CDR3 length is 14 residues. Trimming cost V 1 base and J 7 bases, with 14 bases left between them. CDR3 coding DNA: TGCGCCAGCAGCCAAGTTAAGGACTTGGAAGAGCAGTACTTC. It encodes CASSQVKDLEEQYF.

This clonotype appeared a few times. This sequence joins TRBV6-5 and TRBJ1-5; D remains unclear. V dropped 4 bases and J dropped 7 bases, with 11 bases sitting between them. In germline, CDR1 is MNHEY, CDR2 SVGAGI. The CDR3 has 13 residues. The CDR3 here is CASSLSGGQPQHF. CDR3 nucleotide sequence: TGTGCCAGCAGTTTATCAGGAGGCCAGCCCCAGCATTTT.

This clonotype was counted a few times. This sequence joins TRBV20-1 and TRBJ2-7, with D maybe TRBD1 (6 bases). Germline V gene sequence: CDR1 DFQATT, CDR2 SNEGSKA (reference sequence). The V and J ends lost 3 bases and 2 bases respectively, with 14 bases between them. The CDR3 has 14 residues. CDR3 loop: CSASGQGMPYEQYF. The CDR3 nucleotides are TGCAGTGCTAGTGGGCAGGGGATGCCCTACGAGCAGTACTTC.

The chain couples TRBV12-3 or TRBV12-4 to TRBJ1-1; 8 bases line up with TRBD1. This CDR3 has 14 residues. V trimming: 5 bases; J trimming: 1 base; junction bases outside the gene matches: 3. As DNA, the CDR3 is TGTGCCAGCAGTGTAGGACAGGGGAACACTGAAGCTTTCTTT. Protein product: CASSVGQGNTEAFF.

This clonotype has more than one count but fewer than ten. The CDR3 DNA is TGTGCCATCACTGTTGGAACAGGGAACTCTGGGGCCAACGTCCTGACTTTC. Its protein is CAITVGTGNSGANVLTF. The chain joins TRBV10-3 to TRBJ2-6; a possible D gene is TRBD1 (6 bases). Between the trimmed V and J ends, which lost 7 bases and 0 bases, there was a span of 16 bases. This CDR3 is 17 amino acids long. Per the germline V gene, CDR1 is ENHRY and CDR2 is SYGVKD.

The table lists this clonotype with many counts. The chain carries TRBV30 and TRBJ2-1, with D perhaps matching TRBD1 or TRBD2 (5 bases each). V was clipped by 3 bases and J by 8 bases, with 17 bases between them. The germline V gene has CDR1 GTSNPN and CDR2 SVGIG (reference sequence). The CDR3 contains 14 residues. CDR3 in amino acids: CAWRPSGAPHEQFF. The CDR3, as DNA: TGTGCCTGGAGGCCGTCCGGGGCCCCCCATGAGCAGTTCTTC.

This clonotype showed up just a few times. CDR3 amino acids: CASSQTGRTNTEAFF. In nucleotides, the CDR3 is TGCGCCAGCAGCCAAACTGGGAGGACGAACACTGAAGCTTTCTTT. The V and J genes are TRBV4-3 and TRBJ1-1; D uncertain. Between the trimmed V and J ends, which lost 2 bases and 1 base, there was a span of 11 bases. This CDR3 contains 15 residues. CDR1 is LGHNA, CDR2 YSLEER, per germline.